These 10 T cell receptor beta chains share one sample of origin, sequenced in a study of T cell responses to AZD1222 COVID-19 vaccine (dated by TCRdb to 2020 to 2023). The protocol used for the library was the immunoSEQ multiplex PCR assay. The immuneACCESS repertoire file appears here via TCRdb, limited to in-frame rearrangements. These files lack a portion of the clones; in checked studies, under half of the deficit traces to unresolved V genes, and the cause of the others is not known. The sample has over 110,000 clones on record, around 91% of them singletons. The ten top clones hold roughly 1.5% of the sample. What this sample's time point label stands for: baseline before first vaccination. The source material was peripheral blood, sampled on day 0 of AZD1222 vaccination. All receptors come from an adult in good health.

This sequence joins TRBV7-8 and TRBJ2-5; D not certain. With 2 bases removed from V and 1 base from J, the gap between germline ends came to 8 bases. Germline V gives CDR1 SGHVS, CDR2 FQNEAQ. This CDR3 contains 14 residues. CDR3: CASSLPRAQETQYF. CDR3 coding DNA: TGTGCCAGCAGCTTACCAAGGGCCCAAGAGACCCAGTACTTC.

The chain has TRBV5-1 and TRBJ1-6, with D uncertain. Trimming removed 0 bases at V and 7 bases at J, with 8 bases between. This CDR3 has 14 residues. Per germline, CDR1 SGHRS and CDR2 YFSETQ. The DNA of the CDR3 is TGCGCCAGCAGCTTGGCCACCGGGAATTCACCCCTCCACTTT. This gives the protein CASSLATGNSPLHF.

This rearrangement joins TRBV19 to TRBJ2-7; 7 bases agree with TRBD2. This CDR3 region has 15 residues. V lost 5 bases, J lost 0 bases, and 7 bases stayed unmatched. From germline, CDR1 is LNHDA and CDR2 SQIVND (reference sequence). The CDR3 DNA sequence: TGTGCCAGTAGTTTGGCTAGCGGAGCCTCCTACGAGCAGTACTTC. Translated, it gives CASSLASGASYEQYF.

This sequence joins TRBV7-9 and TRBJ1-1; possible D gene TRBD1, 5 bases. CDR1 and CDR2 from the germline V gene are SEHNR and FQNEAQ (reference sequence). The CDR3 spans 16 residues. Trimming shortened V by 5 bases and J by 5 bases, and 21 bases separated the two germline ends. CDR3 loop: CASSPSDVAWGTEAFF. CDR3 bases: TGTGCCAGCAGCCCGAGCGATGTTGCCTGGGGGACTGAAGCTTTCTTT.

The CDR3 here is CASKDSPMNTGELFF. In nucleotides, the CDR3 is TGTGCCAGCAAGGACAGTCCAATGAACACCGGGGAGCTGTTTTTT. The rearrangement joins TRBV2 to TRBJ2-2, with a possible D match to TRBD1 (6 bases). This CDR3 has 15 residues. Germline CDR1 reads SNHLY; CDR2 reads FYNNEI. Trimming removed 7 bases at V and 1 base at J, with 13 bases between.

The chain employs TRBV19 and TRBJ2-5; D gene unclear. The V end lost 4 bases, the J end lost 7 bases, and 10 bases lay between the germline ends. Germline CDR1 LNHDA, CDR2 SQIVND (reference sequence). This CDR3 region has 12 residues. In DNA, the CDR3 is TGTGCCAGTAGTAGGGCCAGAGGGACCCAGTACTTC. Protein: CASSRARGTQYF.

CDR3 loop: CASSREEGGYEQYF. CDR3 nucleotide sequence: TGTGCCAGCAGTCGAGAGGAAGGCGGTTACGAGCAGTACTTC. The chain couples TRBV6-5 to TRBJ2-7, with D unclear. V lost 5 bases to trimming and J lost 4 bases, with 15 bases between them. The germline V gene encodes CDR1 MNHEY and CDR2 SVGAGI. This CDR3 comprises 14 residues.

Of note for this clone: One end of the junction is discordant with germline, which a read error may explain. The CDR3 here is CASSYGGSYNSPLHF. CDR3 nucleotide sequence: TGTGCAAGCAGTTACGGGGGCTCCTATAATTCACCCCTCCACTTT. V is TRBV6-5 and J is TRBJ1-6, with a weak D call TRBD1 (5 bases). Germline CDR1 is MNHEY and CDR2 is SVGAGI. The CDR3 loop spans 15 amino acids.

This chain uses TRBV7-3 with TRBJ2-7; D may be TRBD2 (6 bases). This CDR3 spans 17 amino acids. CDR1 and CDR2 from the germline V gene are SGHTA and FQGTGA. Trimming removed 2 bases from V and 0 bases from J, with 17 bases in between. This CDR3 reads CASSLSRGGDRSYEQYF. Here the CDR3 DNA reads TGTGCCAGCAGCTTATCACGAGGCGGGGATCGCTCCTACGAGCAGTACTTC. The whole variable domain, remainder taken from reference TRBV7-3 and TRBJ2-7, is GAGVSQTPSNKVTEKGKYVELRCDPISGHTALYWYRQSLGQGPEFLIYFQGTGAADDSGLPNDRFFAVRPEGSVSTLKIQRTERGDSAVYLCASSLSRGGDRSYEQYFGPGTRLTVT.

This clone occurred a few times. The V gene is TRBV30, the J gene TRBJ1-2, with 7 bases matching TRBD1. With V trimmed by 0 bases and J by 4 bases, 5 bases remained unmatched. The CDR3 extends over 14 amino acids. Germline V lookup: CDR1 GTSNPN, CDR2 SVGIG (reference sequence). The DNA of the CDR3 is TGTGCCTGGAGTGTAGGGGGCAGATCCTATGGCTACACCTTC. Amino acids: CAWSVGGRSYGYTF.